This entry concerns a single TCR beta chain. Molecular barcoded adaptors covering alpha/delta and beta/gamma chains were used on roughly 400 ng RNA. Via MiXCR, TCRdb re-called the reads, giving one row per CDR3 protein. The sample yields roughly 130,000 distinct CDR3 sequences, under 15% seen once. The V gene's germline CDR1 is MNHNY and CDR2 SVGAGI (reference sequence). V was trimmed by 2 bases and J by 8 bases, leaving 16 bases between them. This CDR3 spans 16 amino acids. The sample is drawn from a study of read filtering for tumor transcriptome and immune sequencing. The origin of this receptor is a donor aged 40 or over with multiple myeloma. Sequenced material: a population of CD138-negative cells sorted from bone marrow. This chain links TRBV6-6 with TRBJ1-6; possible D gene TRBD1, 6 bases. The CDR3 loop reads CASSYRPGAEDSPLHF. The DNA for the CDR3 is TGTGCCAGCAGTTACCGACCAGGGGCAGAAGATTCACCCCTCCACTTT.